Listed here are 3 T cell receptor beta chains from one sample, sequenced in a study of T cells in Graves' hyperthyroidism and ophthalmopathy. RNA transcripts gave rise to amplified TCR beta CDR3 regions. The primer set for the first-round RT-PCR of the TCR CDR3 was HTBI. From the multiplex PCR reads, TCRdb called clonotypes with MiXCR, one entry per CDR3 protein. Among over 350,000 distinct CDR3 sequences, approximately 17% were seen once, and the ten largest hold 35% to 45%. The source material was blood. The origin of the receptors is a man aged 18 to 29 with Graves' ophthalmopathy.

This clonotype has a count of ten or more. The chain combines TRBV6-5 with TRBJ2-1; weak D call: TRBD2 (7 bases). Trimming took off 0 bases at V and 6 bases at J, with 18 bases between the two ends. From germline, CDR1 is MNHEY and CDR2 SVGAGI. The CDR3 is 17 amino acids. CDR3 sequence: CASSYSKGGPLGNEQFF. The CDR3 region has the DNA TGTGCCAGCAGTTACTCGAAGGGGGGGCCCTTGGGCAATGAGCAGTTCTTC.

This clonotype has at least ten counts. Its ends do not fully match the called genes, so a read error is possible. The chain carries TRBV12-3 or TRBV12-4 and TRBJ2-5; D could derive from TRBD1 or TRBD2 (5 bases each). The CDR3 covers 17 residues. The CDR3 sequence: CASTLGRGASPVETQYF. The CDR3 nucleotides read TGTGCCAGCACTTTAGGACGAGGGGCCTCCCCAGTGGAGACCCAGTACTTC.

The CDR3 DNA reads TGCAGTGCACCAGGCCCGAGAACCACAGATACGCAGTATTTT. Residues: CSAPGPRTTDTQYF. The rearrangement uses TRBV20-1 and TRBJ2-3; no firm D call. The CDR3 is 14 amino acids. V lost 6 bases and J 2 bases, leaving 15 bases between the germline ends. CDR1 is DFQATT and CDR2 is SNEGSKA in the germline V gene (reference sequence).